This T cell receptor (beta chain) was recovered during a study of STAT5B mutations in CD4+ large granular lymphocyte leukemia. Looked up from germline, CDR1 is SGHTA and CDR2 is FQGTGA. V lost 0 bases and J 3 bases, leaving 6 bases between the germline ends. The CDR3 consists of 14 residues. Data came from immunoSEQ multiplex PCR; TCRdb stores just in-frame clones and leaves some out. The sample has fewer than 35,000 clones; just under 75% are singletons. The V call is TRBV7-3, the J call TRBJ2-1; D call uncertain. The receptor was isolated from a human donor in good health. The sequencing input was CD4+ T cells from blood buffy coats. CDR3 coding DNA: TGTGCCAGCAGCTTAACCCGAGACTACAATGAGCAGTTCTTC. Translated: CASSLTRDYNEQFF. The full variable domain, its missing parts supplied by reference TRBV7-3 and TRBJ2-1, is GAGVSQTPSNKVTEKGKYVELRCDPISGHTALYWYRQSLGQGPEFLIYFQGTGAADDSGLPNDRFFAVRPEGSVSTLKIQRTERGDSAVYLCASSLTRDYNEQFFGPGTRLTVL.